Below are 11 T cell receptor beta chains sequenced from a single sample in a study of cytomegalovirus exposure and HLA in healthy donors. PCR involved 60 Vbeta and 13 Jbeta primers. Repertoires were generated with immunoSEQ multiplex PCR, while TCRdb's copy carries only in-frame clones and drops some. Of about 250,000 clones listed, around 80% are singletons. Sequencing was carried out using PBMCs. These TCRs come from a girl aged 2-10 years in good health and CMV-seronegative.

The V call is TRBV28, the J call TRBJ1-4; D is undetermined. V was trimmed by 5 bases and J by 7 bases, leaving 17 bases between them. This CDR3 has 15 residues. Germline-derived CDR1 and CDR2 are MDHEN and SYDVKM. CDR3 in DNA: TGTGCCAGCAGTCTGGTGGGGAGCGGCGGTGAAAAACTGTTTTTT. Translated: CASSLVGSGGEKLFF.

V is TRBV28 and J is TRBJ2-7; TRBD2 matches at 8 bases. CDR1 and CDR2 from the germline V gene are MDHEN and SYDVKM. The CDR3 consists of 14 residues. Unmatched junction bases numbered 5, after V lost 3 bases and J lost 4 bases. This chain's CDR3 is CASSFGTGGYEQYF. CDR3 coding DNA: TGTGCCAGCAGTTTCGGGACGGGGGGGTACGAGCAGTACTTC.

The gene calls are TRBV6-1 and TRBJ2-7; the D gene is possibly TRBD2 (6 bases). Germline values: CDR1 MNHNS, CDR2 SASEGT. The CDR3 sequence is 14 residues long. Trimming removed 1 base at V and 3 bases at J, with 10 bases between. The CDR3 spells CASSEGGTSYEQYF. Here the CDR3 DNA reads TGTGCCAGCAGTGAAGGCGGGACCAGCTACGAGCAGTACTTC.

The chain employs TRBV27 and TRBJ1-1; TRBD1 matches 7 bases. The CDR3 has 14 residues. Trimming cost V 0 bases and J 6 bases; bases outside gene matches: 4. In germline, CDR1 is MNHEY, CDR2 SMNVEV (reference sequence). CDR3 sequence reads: CASSLSAGGPEAFF. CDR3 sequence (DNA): TGTGCCAGCAGTTTATCAGCAGGGGGGCCTGAAGCTTTCTTT.

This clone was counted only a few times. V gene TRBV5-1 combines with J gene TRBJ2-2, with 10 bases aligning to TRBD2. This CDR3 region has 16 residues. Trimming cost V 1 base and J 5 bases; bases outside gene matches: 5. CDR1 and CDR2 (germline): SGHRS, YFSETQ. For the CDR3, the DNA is TGCGCCAGCAGCTTGCTGGGACTAGCGTTAACCGGGGAGCTGTTTTTT. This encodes CASSLLGLALTGELFF.

The CDR3 spells CASSPRLAGAHEQFF. CDR3 DNA: TGTGCCAGCAGCCCTCGACTAGCGGGAGCCCATGAGCAGTTCTTC. The chain couples TRBV25-1 to TRBJ2-1; the match to TRBD2 covers 12 bases. CDR1 and CDR2 from the germline V gene are MGHDK and SYGVNS. V lost 6 bases and J lost 8; bases outside the gene matches: 8. The CDR3 covers 15 residues.

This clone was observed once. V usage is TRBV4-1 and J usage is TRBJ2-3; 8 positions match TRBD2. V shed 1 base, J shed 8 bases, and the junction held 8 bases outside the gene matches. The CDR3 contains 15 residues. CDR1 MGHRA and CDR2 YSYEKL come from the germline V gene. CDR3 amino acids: CASSQVPTSDRTQYF. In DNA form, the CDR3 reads TGCGCCAGCAGCCAAGTTCCGACTAGCGATCGTACGCAGTATTTT.

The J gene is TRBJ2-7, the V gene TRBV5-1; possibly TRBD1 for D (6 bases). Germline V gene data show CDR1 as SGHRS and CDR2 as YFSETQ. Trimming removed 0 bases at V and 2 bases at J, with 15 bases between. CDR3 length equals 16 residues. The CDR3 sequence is CASSLGLGAVPYEQYF. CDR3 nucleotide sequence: TGCGCCAGCAGCTTGGGGTTGGGGGCGGTTCCCTACGAGCAGTACTTC.

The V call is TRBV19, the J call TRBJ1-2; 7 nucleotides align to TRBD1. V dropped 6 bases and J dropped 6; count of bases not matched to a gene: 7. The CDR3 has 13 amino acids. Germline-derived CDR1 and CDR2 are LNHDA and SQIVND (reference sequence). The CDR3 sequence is CASSLTGFHGYTF. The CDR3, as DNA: TGTGCCAGTAGCCTGACAGGGTTTCATGGCTACACCTTC.

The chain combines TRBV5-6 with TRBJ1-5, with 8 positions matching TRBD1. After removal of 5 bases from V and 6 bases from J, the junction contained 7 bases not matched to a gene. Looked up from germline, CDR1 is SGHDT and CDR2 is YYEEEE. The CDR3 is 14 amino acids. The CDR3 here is CASSYTGGSQPQHF. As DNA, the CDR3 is TGTGCCAGCAGTTATACAGGGGGGAGTCAGCCCCAGCATTTT.

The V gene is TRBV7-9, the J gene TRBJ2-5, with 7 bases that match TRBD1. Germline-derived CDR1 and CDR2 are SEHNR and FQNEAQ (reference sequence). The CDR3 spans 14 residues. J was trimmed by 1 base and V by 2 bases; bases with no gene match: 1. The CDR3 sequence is CASSLRDSQETQYF. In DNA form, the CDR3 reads TGTGCCAGCAGCTTACGGGACAGCCAAGAGACCCAGTACTTC.